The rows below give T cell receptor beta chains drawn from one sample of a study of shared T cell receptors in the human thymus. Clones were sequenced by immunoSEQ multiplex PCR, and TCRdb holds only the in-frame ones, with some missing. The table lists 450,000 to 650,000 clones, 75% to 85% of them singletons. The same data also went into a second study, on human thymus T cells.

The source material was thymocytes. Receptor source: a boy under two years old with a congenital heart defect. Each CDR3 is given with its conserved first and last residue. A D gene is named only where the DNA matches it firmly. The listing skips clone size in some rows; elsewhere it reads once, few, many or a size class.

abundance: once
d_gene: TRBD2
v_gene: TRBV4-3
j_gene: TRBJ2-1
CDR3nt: TGCGCCAGCAGCCAAGGGCCTAGCGGGAGGGCCTCCGCCTCCTACAATGAGCAGTTCTTC
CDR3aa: CASSQGPSGRASASYNEQFF

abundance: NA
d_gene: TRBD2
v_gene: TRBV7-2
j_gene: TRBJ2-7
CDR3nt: TGTGCCAGCAGCTTAGTAGGACTAGTCTCCGAGCAGTACTTC
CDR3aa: CASSLVGLVSEQYF

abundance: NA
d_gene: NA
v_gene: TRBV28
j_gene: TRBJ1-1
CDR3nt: TGTGCCAGCAGTGCACCGGGGACAAGGGCCACTGAAGCTTTCTTT
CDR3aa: CASSAPGTRATEAFF

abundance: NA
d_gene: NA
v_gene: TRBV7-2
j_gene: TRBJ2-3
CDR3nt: TGTGCCAGCAGCATCCGACACGTTACAGATACGCAGTATTTT
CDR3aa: CASSIRHVTDTQYF

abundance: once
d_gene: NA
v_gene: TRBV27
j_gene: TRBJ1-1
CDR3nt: TGTGCCAGCAGACTTACAGCTGCCGACACTGAAGCTTTCTTT
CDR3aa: CASRLTAADTEAFF

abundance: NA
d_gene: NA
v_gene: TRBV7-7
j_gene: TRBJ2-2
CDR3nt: TGTGCTAGCAGCTCCCTAGGCACCGGGGAGCTGTTTTTT
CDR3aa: CASSSLGTGELFF

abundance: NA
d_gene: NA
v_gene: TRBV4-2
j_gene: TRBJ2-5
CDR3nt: TGTGCCAGCAGCCAAGATCTAGGGACTTCGCAAGAGACCCAGTACTTC
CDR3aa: CASSQDLGTSQETQYF

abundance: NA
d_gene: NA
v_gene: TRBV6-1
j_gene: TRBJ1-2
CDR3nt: TGTGCCCCACCCCCGGGAGGGGAGTATGGCTACACCTTC
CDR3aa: CAPPPGGEYGYTF

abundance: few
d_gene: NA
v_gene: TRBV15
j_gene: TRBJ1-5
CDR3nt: TGTGCCACCAGCAGAGATCGTCCGGGGAAGAGCAATCAGCCCCAGCATTTT
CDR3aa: CATSRDRPGKSNQPQHF

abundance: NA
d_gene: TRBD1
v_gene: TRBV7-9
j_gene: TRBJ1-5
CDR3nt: TGTGCCAGCAGCCTACAGGGGGACGGACAGCCCCAGCATTTT
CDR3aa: CASSLQGDGQPQHF

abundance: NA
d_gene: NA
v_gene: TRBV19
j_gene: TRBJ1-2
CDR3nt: TGTGCCAGTAGTAAGGGAGGGGACTATGGCTACACCTTC
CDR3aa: CASSKGGDYGYTF

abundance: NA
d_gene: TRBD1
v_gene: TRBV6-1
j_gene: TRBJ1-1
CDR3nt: TGTGCCAGCAGTGCCTGTCCCGGGACAGGTGAGGGACCTGAAGCTTTCTTT
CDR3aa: CASSACPGTGEGPEAFF

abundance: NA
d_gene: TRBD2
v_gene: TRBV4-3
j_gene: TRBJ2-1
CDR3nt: TGCGCCAGCAGCCAAGATAGCGGGAGGGCCGTAAATGAGCAGTTCTTC
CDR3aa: CASSQDSGRAVNEQFF

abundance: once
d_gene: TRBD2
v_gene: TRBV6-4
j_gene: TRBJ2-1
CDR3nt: TGTGCCAGCAGTGACTCCGGACTAGCGCCATACTCCTACAATGAGCAGTTCTTC
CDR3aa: CASSDSGLAPYSYNEQFF

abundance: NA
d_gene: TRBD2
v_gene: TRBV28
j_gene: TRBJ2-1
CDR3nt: TGTGCCAGCAGTCGCACTAGCGGGAGAGGCAATGAGCAGTTCTTC
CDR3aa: CASSRTSGRGNEQFF

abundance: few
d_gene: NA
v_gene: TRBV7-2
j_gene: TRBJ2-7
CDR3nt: TGTGCCAGCAGCTCGTCCGGGAGATCCTACGAGCAGTACTTC
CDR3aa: CASSSSGRSYEQYF

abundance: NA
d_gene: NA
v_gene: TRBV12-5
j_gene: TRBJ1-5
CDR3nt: TGTGCTAGTGTCCCGGACAGAGCAAGCAATCAGCCCCAGCATTTT
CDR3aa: CASVPDRASNQPQHF

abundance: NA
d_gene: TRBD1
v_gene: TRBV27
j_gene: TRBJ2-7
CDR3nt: TGTGCCAGCAGTCCTGAAGGGACAGCCAAAAGCTCCTACGAGCAGTACTTC
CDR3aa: CASSPEGTAKSSYEQYF

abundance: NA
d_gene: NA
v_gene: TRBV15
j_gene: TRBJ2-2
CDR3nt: TGTGCCACCAGCAGGGGGGGGGAGACAGGCGCGAACACCGGGGAGCTGTTTTTT
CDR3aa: CATSRGGETGANTGELFF

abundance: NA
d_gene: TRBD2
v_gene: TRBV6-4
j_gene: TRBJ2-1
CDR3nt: TGTGCCAGCAGTCCAACTAGCGGGAGTTTGAGCTCCTACAATGAGCAGTTCTTC
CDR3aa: CASSPTSGSLSSYNEQFF

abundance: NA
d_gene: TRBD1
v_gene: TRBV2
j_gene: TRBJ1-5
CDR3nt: TGTGCCACCAGGACAGGGACTAATCAGCCCCAGCATTTT
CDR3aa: CATRTGTNQPQHF

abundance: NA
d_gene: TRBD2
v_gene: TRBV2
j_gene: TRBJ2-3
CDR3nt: TGTGCCAGCAGTGAACCCCGGACAGGGACTAGCGGGAGGAACACAGATACGCAGTATTTT
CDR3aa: CASSEPRTGTSGRNTDTQYF

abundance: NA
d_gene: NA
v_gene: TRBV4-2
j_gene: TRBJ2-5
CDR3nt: TGTGCCAGCAGCCAAGAAGAGCGGCAAGAGACCCAGTACTTC
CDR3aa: CASSQEERQETQYF

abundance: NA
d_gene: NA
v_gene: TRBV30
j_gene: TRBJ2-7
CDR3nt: TGTGCCTGGACAGGGCAGCACGAGCAGTACTTC
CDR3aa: CAWTGQHEQYF

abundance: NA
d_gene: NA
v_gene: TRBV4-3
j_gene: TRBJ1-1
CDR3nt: TGCGCCAGCAGCCAGAGCGCCATGAACACTGAAGCTTTCTTT
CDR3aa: CASSQSAMNTEAFF

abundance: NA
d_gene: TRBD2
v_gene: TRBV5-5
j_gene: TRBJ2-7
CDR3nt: TGTGCCAGCCGAAGGACTAGCGGACCCTACGAGCAGTACTTC
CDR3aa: CASRRTSGPYEQYF

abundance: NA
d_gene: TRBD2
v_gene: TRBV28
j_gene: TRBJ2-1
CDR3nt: TGTGCCAGCAGTCCACACCTAGGGGCTAGCGGGCACAATGAGCAGTTCTTC
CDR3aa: CASSPHLGASGHNEQFF